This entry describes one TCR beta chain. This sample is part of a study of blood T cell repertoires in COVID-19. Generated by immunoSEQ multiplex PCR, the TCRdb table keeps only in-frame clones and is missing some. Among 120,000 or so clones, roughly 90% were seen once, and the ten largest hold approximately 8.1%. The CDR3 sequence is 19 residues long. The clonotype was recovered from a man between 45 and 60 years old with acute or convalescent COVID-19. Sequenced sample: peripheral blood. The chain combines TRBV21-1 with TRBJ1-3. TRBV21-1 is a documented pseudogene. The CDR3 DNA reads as TGTGCCAGCAGCATATCGGGGTCCGGAGTCGCCAACTCTGGAAACACCATATATTTT. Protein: CASSISGSGVANSGNTIYF.